The rows below give T cell receptor beta chains drawn from one sample of a study of vaccination and CD4 T cells after COVID-19. TCRdb used MiXCR to reprocess the PCR reads, holding one entry per CDR3 protein. The sample comprises roughly 14,000 distinct CDR3 sequences, 69% of which are singletons, and 0.95% to 1.3% rests with the top ten. This material consisted of CD4+ T cells from blood, taken after SARS-CoV-2 vaccination. These receptors were collected from a human donor who had recovered from COVID-19. Both conserved end residues are part of each CDR3. A D gene is named only where the DNA matches it firmly. Rows give clone size only sometimes, using once, few, many, or a class for an expanded clone.

v_gene	abundance	j_gene	d_gene	CDR3aa	CDR3nt
TRBV28	NA	TRBJ2-1	NA	CASSRPGYKVGTYNEQFF	TGTGCCAGCAGCCGACCGGGTTACAAGGTTGGAACCTACAATGAGCAGTTCTTC
TRBV20-1	NA	TRBJ2-1	TRBD2	CSVGVASGRNYNEQFF	TGCAGTGTAGGTGTGGCTAGCGGGAGAAATTACAATGAGCAGTTCTTC
TRBV6-2/TRBV6-3	NA	TRBJ1-5	TRBD1	CASSSKWTGFPESRNQPQHF	TGTGCCAGCAGTTCTAAGTGGACAGGGTTTCCGGAATCGCGCAATCAGCCCCAGCATTTT
TRBV10-3	once	TRBJ1-5	NA	CAISESRTQPQHF	TGTGCCATCAGTGAGTCGAGAACTCAGCCCCAGCATTTT
TRBV20-1	NA	TRBJ2-5	TRBD2	CSAGTSGRAAETQYF	TGCAGTGCCGGGACTAGCGGGAGGGCTGCGGAGACCCAGTACTTC
TRBV6-2/TRBV6-3	NA	TRBJ1-5	NA	CASRTNRAGNQPQHF	TGTGCCAGCAGAACGAACAGGGCTGGCAATCAGCCCCAGCATTTT
TRBV6-1	NA	TRBJ2-1	NA	CASSEASSRNEQFF	TGTGCCAGCAGTGAAGCTTCGAGCAGGAATGAGCAGTTCTTC
TRBV5-6	NA	TRBJ2-5	TRBD2	CASSYRTSGYETQYF	TGTGCCAGCAGCTACCGGACTAGCGGGTATGAGACCCAGTACTTC
TRBV20-1	NA	TRBJ1-1	NA	CSARDPRGGSEAFF	TGCAGTGCTAGAGATCCCAGGGGTGGCTCTGAAGCTTTCTTT
TRBV12-3/TRBV12-4	few	TRBJ1-5	NA	CASSLRQYNQPQHF	TGTGCCAGCAGTTTACGGCAGTACAATCAGCCCCAGCATTTT
TRBV20-1	once	TRBJ2-1	NA	CSAREGWEMNEQFF	TGCAGTGCTAGGGAAGGATGGGAGATGAATGAGCAGTTCTTC
TRBV20-1	NA	TRBJ1-5	NA	CSARDGAAWGSNQPQHF	TGCAGTGCTAGAGATGGTGCAGCGTGGGGAAGCAATCAGCCCCAGCATTTT
TRBV24-1	NA	TRBJ2-7	NA	CATEGRKDQKTYEQYF	TGTGCCACCGAGGGACGGAAGGACCAGAAAACCTACGAGCAGTACTTC
TRBV27	once	TRBJ2-2	NA	CASSLSDYGGRPGLYGELFF	TGTGCCAGCAGTTTATCGGACTACGGGGGCCGGCCGGGTTTATACGGGGAGCTGTTTTTT
TRBV19	NA	TRBJ1-1	NA	CASSDPPGRTGEYTEAFF	TGTGCCAGTAGTGACCCCCCGGGGCGGACGGGGGAATACACTGAAGCTTTCTTT
TRBV20-1	NA	TRBJ2-5	TRBD2	CSVLTSGRETQYF	TGCAGTGTATTGACTAGCGGGAGGGAGACCCAGTACTTC
TRBV7-8	NA	TRBJ2-2	NA	CASSPWGELFF	TGTGCCAGCAGCCCGTGGGGGGAGCTGTTTTTT
TRBV19	NA	TRBJ1-1	NA	CASSMNSVMNTEAFF	TGTGCCAGTAGTATGAACAGTGTCATGAACACTGAAGCTTTCTTT
TRBV7-9	NA	TRBJ2-1	TRBD2	CASSYPTELAGGHNEQFF	TGTGCCAGCAGCTACCCCACCGAACTAGCGGGAGGGCACAATGAGCAGTTCTTC
TRBV6-5	few	TRBJ1-2	NA	CASSSSGSAGYTF	TGTGCCAGCAGTTCCTCTGGGAGTGCGGGGTACACCTTC